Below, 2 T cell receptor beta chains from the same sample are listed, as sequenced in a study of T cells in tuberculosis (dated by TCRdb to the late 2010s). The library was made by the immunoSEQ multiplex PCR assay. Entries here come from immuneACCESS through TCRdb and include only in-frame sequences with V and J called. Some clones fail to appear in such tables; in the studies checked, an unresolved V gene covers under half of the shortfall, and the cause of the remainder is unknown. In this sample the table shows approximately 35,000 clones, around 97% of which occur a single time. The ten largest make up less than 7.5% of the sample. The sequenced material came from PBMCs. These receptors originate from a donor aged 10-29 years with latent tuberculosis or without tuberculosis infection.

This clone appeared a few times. The DNA of the CDR3 is TGTGCCAGCAGCCGTCGACAGGGGCCAGATGGCTACACCTTC. Translated: CASSRRQGPDGYTF. The chain combines TRBV7-2 with TRBJ1-2, with 8 bases aligning to TRBD1. In germline, CDR1 is SGHTA, CDR2 FQGNSA. The CDR3 is 14 residues long. Trimming removed 5 bases from V and 6 bases from J; junction bases left unmatched: 8.

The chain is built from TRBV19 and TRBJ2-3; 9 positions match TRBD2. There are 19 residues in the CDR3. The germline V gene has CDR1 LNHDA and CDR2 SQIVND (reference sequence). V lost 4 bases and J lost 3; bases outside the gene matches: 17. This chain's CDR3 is CASSKWLAGSRDFTDTQYF. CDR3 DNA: TGTGCCAGTAGTAAGTGGCTAGCGGGAAGCAGGGACTTTACAGATACGCAGTATTTT. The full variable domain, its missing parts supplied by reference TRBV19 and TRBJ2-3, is DGGITQSPKYLFRKEGQNVTLSCEQNLNHDAMYWYRQDPGQGLRLIYYSQIVNDFQKGDIAEGYSVSREKKESFPLTVTSAQKNPTAFYLCASSKWLAGSRDFTDTQYFGPGTRLTVL.